This entry lists 21 T cell receptor beta chains sequenced from one sample in a study of blood T cell repertoires in COVID-19. TCRdb keeps only in-frame clones here, not all; method: immunoSEQ multiplex PCR. The table lists roughly 200,000 clones, approximately 85% of them singletons. Specimen: PBMCs or T cells enriched from blood (not recorded which). The receptors come from a woman under 40 who had recovered from COVID-19.

The chain combines TRBV7-2 with TRBJ1-2; D might be TRBD1 (5 bases). The V and J ends lost 7 bases and 1 base respectively, with 10 bases between them. This CDR3 spans 13 amino acids. CDR1 and CDR2 (germline): SGHTA, FQGNSA. As DNA, the CDR3 is TGTGCCAGCAACGAGCAGGGTAACTATGGCTACACCTTC. Translating gives CASNEQGNYGYTF. The full variable domain, in which reference TRBV7-2 and TRBJ1-2 provide the parts outside the CDR3, is GAGVSQSPSNKVTEKGKDVELRCDPISGHTALYWYRQSLGQGLEFLIYFQGNSAPDKSGLPSDRFSAERTGGSVSTLTIQRTQQEDSAVYLCASNEQGNYGYTFGSGTRLTVV.

The chain carries TRBV9 and TRBJ2-2; possibly TRBD2 for D (5 bases). The CDR3 consists of 15 residues. Trimming removed 0 bases at V and 0 bases at J, with 6 bases between. Germline loops: CDR1 SGDLS, CDR2 YYNGEE. The CDR3 DNA reads TGTGCCAGCAGCGTAGCTAGCTCGAACACCGGGGAGCTGTTTTTT. Translating gives CASSVASSNTGELFF.

V gene TRBV9 combines with J gene TRBJ2-3; D gene uncertain. Trimming removed 4 bases at V and 2 bases at J, with 14 bases between. This CDR3 spans 15 amino acids. From germline, CDR1 is SGDLS and CDR2 YYNGEE. CDR3 in amino acids: CASSPLDSVTDTQYF. The CDR3 DNA sequence: TGTGCCAGCAGCCCACTCGACTCAGTCACAGATACGCAGTATTTT.

This chain connects TRBV19 to TRBJ2-1; 10 nucleotides align to TRBD2. CDR1 LNHDA and CDR2 SQIVND come from the germline V gene (reference sequence). The CDR3 consists of 14 residues. The J segment lost 6 bases and the V segment lost 7 bases, leaving 6 bases of the junction unmatched. The CDR3 is CASNPSGSRNEQFF. The CDR3 nucleotides read TGTGCCAGTAACCCTAGCGGGAGCCGCAATGAGCAGTTCTTC.

V is TRBV3-1 (or the pseudogene TRBV3-2) and J is TRBJ1-4; no reliable D call. The CDR3 extends over 13 amino acids. The V gene lost 3 bases and the J gene lost 15 bases, with 17 bases spanning the gap. From germline, CDR1 is LGHDT and CDR2 YNNKEL (reference sequence). CDR3 amino acids: CASSQVRSGGVFF. DNA of the CDR3: TGTGCCAGCAGCCAGGTGCGGTCGGGAGGAGTGTTTTTT.

This chain links TRBV5-4 with TRBJ2-2; 7 bases match TRBD2. J lost 5 bases, V lost 2 bases, and 12 bases had no gene match. The CDR3 has 17 amino acids. In germline, CDR1 is SGHNT, CDR2 YYREEE (reference sequence). CDR3 amino acids: CASSFQGLGSPTGELFF. In nucleotides, the CDR3 is TGTGCCAGCAGCTTCCAAGGACTAGGAAGCCCTACCGGGGAGCTGTTTTTT.

This chain connects TRBV6-1 to TRBJ2-1; 12 bases fit TRBD2. The J segment lost 1 base and the V segment lost 1 base, leaving 2 bases of the junction unmatched. CDR1 and CDR2 from the germline V gene are MNHNS and SASEGT. This CDR3 is 17 amino acids long. CDR3 nucleotides: TGTGCCAGCAGTGAAGGACTAGCGGGAGAGTCCTACAATGAGCAGTTCTTC. Its protein product is CASSEGLAGESYNEQFF.

This clone was observed once. The rearrangement uses TRBV27 and TRBJ1-2; tentative D call: TRBD1 (5 bases). Looked up from germline, CDR1 is MNHEY and CDR2 is SMNVEV (reference sequence). V was shortened by 3 bases and J by 2 bases, with 10 bases between the two germline ends. The CDR3 extends over 14 amino acids. The DNA of the CDR3 is TGTGCCAGCAGTTTGATGGCAGGGAACTATGGCTACACCTTC. It translates to CASSLMAGNYGYTF.

The chain is built from TRBV7-9 and TRBJ1-1, with D unclear. Per the germline V gene, CDR1 is SEHNR and CDR2 is FQNEAQ (reference sequence). Trimming shortened V by 5 bases and J by 6 bases, and 16 bases separated the two germline ends. The CDR3 is 14 amino acids. DNA of the CDR3: TGTGCCAGCAGCCTGGACGGAGGGTCGGCTGAAGCTTTCTTT. It codes for CASSLDGGSAEAFF.

V gene TRBV10-3 combines with J gene TRBJ2-5; 7 bases are a match to TRBD2. The CDR3 runs 15 residues. CDR1 and CDR2 from the germline V gene are ENHRY and SYGVKD. Losses at the gene ends were 5 bases for V and 5 bases for J; bases not matched to a gene: 11. This CDR3 reads CAISSEIKAGETQYF. The DNA for the CDR3 is TGTGCCATCAGTTCCGAGATTAAAGCGGGGGAGACCCAGTACTTC.

This clone is a singleton in its sample. The chain joins TRBV6-5 to TRBJ1-2, with a weak D call TRBD1 (6 bases). Trimming stripped 6 bases from V and 0 bases from J, with 14 bases between. The CDR3 has 15 amino acids. The V gene's germline CDR1 is MNHEY and CDR2 SVGAGI. The chain's CDR3 is CASRSRQGSNYGYTF. CDR3 nucleotide sequence: TGTGCCAGCAGATCACGGCAGGGGTCTAACTATGGCTACACCTTC.

The V call is TRBV7-9, the J call TRBJ2-7; 8 bases align to TRBD1. CDR3 length: 16 residues. Germline CDR1 is SEHNR and CDR2 is FQNEAQ (reference sequence). The V segment lost 4 bases and the J segment 0 bases; nucleotides outside the gene matches: 8. As DNA, the CDR3 is TGTGCCAGCAGCTCCCCGGGTGGACAGGGCTCCTACGAGCAGTACTTC. It specifies CASSSPGGQGSYEQYF.

The V and J genes are TRBV7-2 and TRBJ1-6; TRBD1 might be the D (5 bases). The germline V gene has CDR1 SGHTA and CDR2 FQGNSA. The V and J ends lost 5 bases and 10 bases respectively, with 21 bases between them. The CDR3 contains 16 residues. The CDR3 coding sequence is TGTGCCAGCAGCCCCGGACCCCAGGGAGGAAGCTCACCCCTCCACTTT. This gives the protein CASSPGPQGGSSPLHF.

V is TRBV19 and J is TRBJ1-4; TRBD1 matches 9 bases. J was trimmed by 5 bases and V by 8 bases; bases with no gene match: 3. The CDR3 consists of 13 residues. Germline values: CDR1 LNHDA, CDR2 SQIVND (reference sequence). CDR3 sequence: CASSGTGNEKLFF. CDR3 sequence (DNA): TGTGCCAGTTCCGGGACAGGGAATGAAAAACTGTTTTTT.

This chain uses TRBV21-1 with TRBJ2-7; the tabulated D call, TRBD2, remains unverified against the DNA. TRBV21-1 is deemed a pseudogene. There are 13 residues in the CDR3. The CDR3 reads CATTIGGKYEQYF. The DNA of the CDR3 is TGTGCCACCACAATCGGGGGAAAATACGAGCAGTACTTC.

This clone has more than one count but fewer than ten. The chain links TRBV6-4 to TRBJ2-3; TRBD1 agrees at 11 bases. V shed 0 bases, J shed 4 bases, and the junction held 3 bases outside the gene matches. This CDR3 is 16 amino acids long. Germline V gives CDR1 MRHNA, CDR2 SNTAGT. DNA of the CDR3: TGTGCCAGCAGTGACTCACCGGGACAGGGGGCAGATACGCAGTATTTT. It translates to CASSDSPGQGADTQYF.

V is TRBV28 and J is TRBJ1-4; 7 bases are shared with TRBD1. V lost 6 bases, J lost 4 bases, and 5 bases stayed unmatched. The CDR3 has 14 amino acids. CDR1 MDHEN and CDR2 SYDVKM come from the germline V gene. CDR3 DNA sequence: TGTGCCAGCAGCGAGGGACAGTATAATGAAAAACTGTTTTTT. As protein: CASSEGQYNEKLFF. Filled out from reference TRBV28 and TRBJ1-4, the complete variable domain reads DVKVTQSSRYLVKRTGEKVFLECVQDMDHENMFWYRQDPGLGLRLIYFSYDVKMKEKGDIPEGYSVSREKKERFSLILESASTNQTSMYLCASSEGQYNEKLFFGSGTQLSVL.

This clone was seen a handful of times. This chain links TRBV20-1 with TRBJ1-4; 12 bases are a match to TRBD1. The CDR3 is 15 amino acids. CDR1 DFQATT and CDR2 SNEGSKA come from the germline V gene (reference sequence). V lost 3 bases and J lost 8; bases outside the gene matches: 7. The CDR3 nucleotides read TGCAGTGCTAGTCTCTCCGGGACAGGGGGCGAAAAACTGTTTTTT. It specifies CSASLSGTGGEKLFF.

The genes are TRBV30 and TRBJ1-3; 7 bases fit TRBD1. Germline CDR1 reads GTSNPN; CDR2 reads SVGIG (reference sequence). V dropped 4 bases and J dropped 3; count of bases not matched to a gene: 3. The CDR3 consists of 13 residues. The CDR3 nucleotides read TGTGCCTGGACCAGGGACAGTGGAAACACCATATATTTT. Translating it yields CAWTRDSGNTIYF.

The V call is TRBV6-5, the J call TRBJ1-2; maybe TRBD1 (6 bases). There are 15 residues in the CDR3. CDR1 and CDR2 (germline): MNHEY, SVGAGI. Trimming left V 4 bases short and J 4 bases short, with 16 bases between. CDR3 in DNA: TGTGCCAGCAGTTCTGGGGGCCCGGGAGGCTATGGCTACACCTTC. It codes for CASSSGGPGGYGYTF.

This chain joins TRBV11-2 and TRBJ2-6; a possible D gene is TRBD1 (5 bases). V was pared by 5 bases and J by 5 bases, with 13 bases between. This CDR3 has 15 amino acids. The germline V gene has CDR1 SGHAT and CDR2 FQNNGV. For the CDR3, the DNA is TGTGCCAGCAGCGTTGAAGGGGTTCGGGCCAACGTCCTGACTTTC. It codes for CASSVEGVRANVLTF.